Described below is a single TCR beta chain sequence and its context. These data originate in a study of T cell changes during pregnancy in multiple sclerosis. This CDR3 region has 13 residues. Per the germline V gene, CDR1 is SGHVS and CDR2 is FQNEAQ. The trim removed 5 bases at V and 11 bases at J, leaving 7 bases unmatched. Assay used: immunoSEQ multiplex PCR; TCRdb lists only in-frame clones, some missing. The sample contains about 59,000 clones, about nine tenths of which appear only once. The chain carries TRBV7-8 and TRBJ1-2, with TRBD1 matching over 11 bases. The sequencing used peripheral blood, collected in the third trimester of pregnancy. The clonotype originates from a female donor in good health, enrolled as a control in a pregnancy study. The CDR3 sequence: CASSTGTGGGYTF. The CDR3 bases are TGTGCCAGCAGCACGGGGACAGGGGGTGGTTACACCTTC.